This T cell receptor beta chain was sequenced in a study of radiation and T cells in renal cell carcinoma (dated by TCRdb to 2020 to 2022). Describing the broader study: The samples were obtained from a clinical trial, where primary renal cell carcinomas were treated with 15 Gy stereotactic body radiation therapy and then removed by nephrectomy 4 weeks afterward. In total, some 52 samples underwent TCR beta sequencing: 25 or so tumors plus 27 peripheral blood samples. Across all 55 or so samples, around 4,000,000 unique CDR3 nucleotide sequences, encoding about 2,700,000 unique CDR3 amino acid sequences, were identified. General conclusions and limits of the study: Because pretreatment tumor biopsies were not available, the study could not determine whether clonotypes were already present within the tumor at baseline. Because the trial had a single-armed design, the trial could not examine how radiation dose or scheduling affected the TCR repertoire. In blood, the top tumor clonotypes increased between baseline and 2 weeks post-radiation and then shrank by 4 weeks, which suggests that tumor-resident clones expanded only transiently. Blood repertoire dynamics were not followed beyond 4 weeks after treatment.

On this clone: Its cognate antigen has yet to be identified. Base quality data are lacking; no much larger clone is found one base away.

Relative to germline, V is 8 bases shorter and J is 0 bases shorter, with 5 bases between their ends. Via the germline V gene, CDR1 is SNHLY and CDR2 FYNNEI. CDR3 length: 12 amino acids, cysteine to phenylalanine. Only the CDR3 part of the read is kept: 36 bases, read in frame from the first base. Following the manufacturer's recommendations, the immunoSEQ kit was used to generate TCR beta libraries from genomic DNA. To prepare the libraries, a first multiplex PCR with proprietary primers was run, followed by a second PCR that added unique barcodes, and a bead cleanup was done after each round. Each sample batch included a kit-provided positive control reaction and a negative control reaction. The final libraries were assessed on an Agilent 4200 TapeStation D1000 ScreenTape, pooled by volume, and quantified by qPCR. Sequencing ran on an Illumina NextSeq500 with a MidOutput 150-cycle cartridge, using 156 Read1 and 15 Index1 cycles with kit custom primers. The pooled library was loaded at 0.95 to 1 pM with about 20% PhiX control spiked in. The published analysis was carried out like this. The vendor-processed data were analyzed in R, and a clonotype was defined as all T cells that share the same CDR3 nucleotide sequence. For clone abundance analyses, frequencies were normalized to the 10,000 most abundant clones per sample. Public T cell clones, which averaged fewer than five per sample, were removed prior to analysis. Tumor-enriched clonotypes and baseline blood-enriched clonotypes were defined as those with an abundance difference of at least 32-fold between compartments. A beta-binomial differential abundance model was used to identify clonotypes that expanded or contracted between blood time points. Tumor-blood repertoire similarity was measured with the Baroni-Urbani and Buser coefficient, and group comparisons used two-tailed Wilcoxon tests in R. TCRdb obtained this table from immuneACCESS and retained in-frame rearrangements with V and J assigned. These tables miss some clones; where compared with another copy, unresolved V genes account for less than half of the shortfall, and the remainder is unexplained. V and J calls and clone size are those listed in that table; D and trimming were worked out from the DNA. The sample table contains about 130,000 clones; only one count was recorded for 88% of them. The ten most abundant clones make up over 4.5% of the sample.

Per the publication, the time point label means: blood 2 weeks post-SBRT. The sample's treatment or condition label, decoded: 15 Gy SBRT to primary tumor, nephrectomy 4 weeks later. To follow tumor-enriched clonotypes, peripheral blood was collected serially from radiation-treated patients at baseline and again at 2 weeks and 4 weeks after SBRT. All patients had renal cell carcinoma with clear cell pathology. Genomic DNA for TCR sequencing was prepared using the QIAamp DNA Blood Mini Kit (Qiagen). Only samples passing all quality control checks were included in the analyses. The rearranged segments are TRBV2 and TRBJ2-1, with the D gene too uncertain to name. Sequencing used blood, obtained from a patient whose treatment included radiotherapy and nephrectomy. The sequence derives from a woman aged 70-85 years with renal cell carcinoma. The DNA reads as follows: TGTGCCAGCGAGAGCTCCTACAATGAGCAGTTCTTC. This codes for CASESSYNEQFF.